One T cell receptor beta chain is described in this entry. Per germline, CDR1 MNHEY and CDR2 SVGAGI. The CDR3 sequence is 14 residues long. V dropped 6 bases and J dropped 8; count of bases not matched to a gene: 12. The data were obtained in a study of blood T cell repertoires in COVID-19. Turning to the study itself: The United States, Italy and Spain were the sources of the acute and convalescent COVID-19 samples.

Per the original methods: Amplification of reference gene primers provided the estimated nucleated cell counts. The table came from immunoSEQ multiplex PCR; TCRdb's copy has only in-frame clones and leaves some out. V and J calls and clone size are those listed in that table; D and trimming were worked out from the DNA. The top ten hold around 6.9% of the sample, which has 100,000 or so clones, roughly 88% seen once. The rearrangement uses TRBV6-5 and TRBJ1-2; 7 bases align to TRBD1. The sample consisted of peripheral blood. The origin of this receptor is a woman aged 55-69 years with acute or convalescent COVID-19. The DNA of the CDR3 is TGTGCCAGCAGAATGGACAGGATGGAGAGGGGCTACACCTTC. Translation gives CASRMDRMERGYTF.